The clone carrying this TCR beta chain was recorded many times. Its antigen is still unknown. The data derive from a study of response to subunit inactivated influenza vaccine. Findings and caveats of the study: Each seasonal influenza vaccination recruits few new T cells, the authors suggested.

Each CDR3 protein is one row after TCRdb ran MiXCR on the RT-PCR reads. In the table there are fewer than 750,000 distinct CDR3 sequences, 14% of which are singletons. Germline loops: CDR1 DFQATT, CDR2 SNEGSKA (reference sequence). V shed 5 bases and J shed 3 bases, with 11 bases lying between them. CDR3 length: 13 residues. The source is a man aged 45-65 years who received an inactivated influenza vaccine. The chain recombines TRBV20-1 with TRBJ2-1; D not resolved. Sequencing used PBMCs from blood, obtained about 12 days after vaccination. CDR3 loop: CSALSPGYNEQFF. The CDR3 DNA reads TGCAGTGCTCTGTCGCCAGGCTACAATGAGCAGTTCTTC.